Presented here are 4 T cell receptor beta chains from one specimen sequenced in a study of T-cell reconstitution after alpha-beta-depleted transplantation in children. It was with unique molecular identifiers that the TCRbeta library was prepared. TCRdb independently ran MiXCR on the PCR reads; one entry per CDR3 protein. This table has hundreds of thousands of distinct CDR3 sequences, over 10% appearing once. Sequenced material: PBMCs, mostly from graft donor cells, taken 360 days after TCRalphabeta/CD19-depleted stem cell transplant. Source of these receptors: a male patient younger than 18 who had a stem cell transplant for acute myeloid leukemia, so the T cells may come from the graft donor.

This clonotype was seen a handful of times. The chain combines TRBV11-2 with TRBJ2-7; TRBD1 is a possible D gene (5 bases). There are 14 residues in the CDR3. Germline V lookup: CDR1 SGHAT, CDR2 FQNNGV. Trimming shortened V by 2 bases and J by 6 bases, and 14 bases separated the two germline ends. The CDR3 reads CASSLTGKVGEQYF. The CDR3 bases are TGTGCCAGCAGCTTAACAGGAAAGGTGGGCGAGCAGTACTTC.

The gene calls are TRBV5-4 and TRBJ2-4; unclear D gene. The CDR3 runs to 15 residues. The germline V gene has CDR1 SGHNT and CDR2 YYREEE (reference sequence). Trimming left V 1 base short and J 3 bases short, with 11 bases between. In DNA form, the CDR3 reads TGTGCCAGCAGCTTGAGTGGTAGGGTCAAAAACATTCAGTACTTC. Protein product: CASSLSGRVKNIQYF.

The chain uses TRBV28 and TRBJ2-7, with 7 bases matching TRBD1. CDR3 size: 12 residues. The trim removed 8 bases at V and 2 bases at J, leaving 3 bases unmatched. Germline CDR1 MDHEN, CDR2 SYDVKM. This CDR3 reads CASRDSPYEQYF. In nucleotides, the CDR3 is TGTGCCAGCCGGGACAGCCCCTACGAGCAGTACTTC.

This clonotype appeared a few times. The chain joins TRBV5-1 to TRBJ2-5; D is unclear. This CDR3 has 14 residues. Trimming removed 0 bases at V and 3 bases at J, with 9 bases between. Germline loops: CDR1 SGHRS, CDR2 YFSETQ. CDR3 coding DNA: TGCGCCAGCAGCTTGGCGAGGTCTAAAGAGACCCAGTACTTC. Its protein is CASSLARSKETQYF.